Below, one T cell receptor (beta chain) is given with its context. This entry comes from a study of cytomegalovirus exposure and HLA in healthy donors. The assay was immunoSEQ multiplex PCR, and TCRdb's table has in-frame clones only and misses some. The sample lists 75,000 to 90,000 clones, roughly 95% occurring once. The material sequenced was PBMCs. This clonotype originated in a man in his late teens or twenties in good health and CMV-seropositive.

CDR3 amino acids: CAWTNTVGYTF. The DNA for the CDR3 is TGTGCCTGGACAAACACCGTTGGCTACACCTTC. V is TRBV30 and J is TRBJ1-2; D is uncertain. V was cut by 4 bases and J by 7 bases, with 10 bases left in between. The CDR3 runs to 11 residues. Germline V CDR1 and CDR2: GTSNPN, SVGIG (reference sequence).